The 14 T cell receptor beta chains in this list originate from one sample, sequenced in a study of shared clonotypes between healthy human individuals. The protocol was immunoSEQ multiplex PCR, while the TCRdb copy is restricted to in-frame clones and leaves out a portion. The table includes hundreds of thousands of clones, roughly 94% detected once. Only CD45RO-negative cells positively selected for CCR7 counted as naive CD8 cells, so terminally differentiated effector memory CD45RA+ cells were excluded. The sequencing input was naive CD8+ T cells sorted from blood. These receptors all stem from a man in his thirties or forties in good health.

The genes are TRBV29-1 and TRBJ2-7; TRBD1 matches at 7 bases. The CDR3 is made up of 14 amino acids. Germline-derived CDR1 and CDR2 are SQVTM and ANQGSEA. Trimming removed 5 bases from V and 2 bases from J; junction bases left unmatched: 9. In nucleotides, the CDR3 is TGCAGCGTTACGCAACAGGGGAGTCCCTACGAGCAGTACTTC. It codes for CSVTQQGSPYEQYF.

The chain has TRBV7-6 and TRBJ2-7, with TRBD1 matching over 9 bases. Germline V gene lookup returns CDR1 SGHVS and CDR2 FNYEAQ. The V and J ends lost 3 bases and 0 bases, in that order; junction bases with no gene match: 12. This CDR3 is built from 18 residues. CDR3 bases: TGTGCCAGCAGCTTCGGGACAGGGAGCGATGCAGGCTCCTACGAGCAGTACTTC. This gives the protein CASSFGTGSDAGSYEQYF.

The chain joins TRBV5-4 to TRBJ2-7; 8 nucleotides match TRBD1. From germline, CDR1 is SGHNT and CDR2 YYREEE (reference sequence). The V segment lost 4 bases and the J segment 6 bases; nucleotides outside the gene matches: 15. The CDR3 is 16 amino acids. This chain's CDR3 is CASSNLGQGFSLEQYF. The DNA for the CDR3 is TGTGCCAGCAGCAACCTTGGACAGGGTTTCTCCCTCGAGCAGTACTTC.

This chain joins TRBV28 and TRBJ2-7; possibly TRBD2 for D (6 bases). Trimming stripped 5 bases from V and 0 bases from J, with 8 bases between. Germline CDR1 and CDR2: MDHEN and SYDVKM. The CDR3 consists of 13 residues. CDR3: CASSQTSSYEQYF. As DNA, the CDR3 is TGTGCCAGCAGTCAGACTAGCTCCTACGAGCAGTACTTC.

The sample holds one count of this clone. V is TRBV27 and J is TRBJ2-7; D is undetermined. Germline CDR1 and CDR2: MNHEY and SMNVEV (reference sequence). The CDR3 totals 13 residues. V lost 1 base, J lost 5 bases, and 9 bases lay in between. The CDR3 DNA reads as TGTGCCAGCAGTTTATTTCGCCGGGACGAGCAGTACTTC. Its translation: CASSLFRRDEQYF.

Worth noting for this clone: Other DNA sequences in the sample encode the same CDR3. V usage is TRBV9 and J usage is TRBJ2-1; D ambiguous. Trimming left V 2 bases short and J 1 base short, with 1 base between. This CDR3 contains 12 residues. Germline V gene lookup returns CDR1 SGDLS and CDR2 YYNGEE. This CDR3 reads CASSVSYNEQFF. CDR3 nucleotides: TGTGCCAGCAGCGTGTCCTACAATGAGCAGTTCTTC.

The chain couples TRBV5-4 to TRBJ2-7; TRBD2 matches 11 bases. The junction had 4 bases not matched to a gene; V was cut back by 4 bases and J by 7 bases. Germline values: CDR1 SGHNT, CDR2 YYREEE (reference sequence). This CDR3 has 13 residues. DNA of the CDR3: TGTGCCAGCAGCCAAAGGACTAGCGGGGAGCAGTACTTC. It codes for CASSQRTSGEQYF.

This chain joins TRBV7-9 and TRBJ2-1; TRBD2 matches at 13 bases. V trimming: 5 bases; J trimming: 5 bases; junction bases outside the gene matches: 12. Germline V CDR1 and CDR2: SEHNR, FQNEAQ (reference sequence). There are 18 residues in the CDR3. CDR3 DNA sequence: TGTGCCAGCAGCCCTCCCCGGACTAGCGGGAGTCCGGACAATGAGCAGTTCTTC. This codes for CASSPPRTSGSPDNEQFF.

The chain combines TRBV28 with TRBJ2-7; 8 bases match TRBD1. The CDR3 has 16 amino acids. The V gene end was trimmed by 7 bases and the J gene end by 2 bases; junction bases not matched to a gene: 13. Germline CDR1 and CDR2: MDHEN and SYDVKM. CDR3 region: CASTLMGQAFPYEQYF. As DNA, the CDR3 is TGTGCCAGCACCCTAATGGGACAGGCCTTCCCCTACGAGCAGTACTTC.

The chain recombines TRBV10-3 with TRBJ1-1; 9 bases are shared with TRBD1. Per germline, CDR1 ENHRY and CDR2 SYGVKD. With 4 bases clipped from V and 3 bases from J, the junction kept 3 bases outside the gene matches. The CDR3 is 14 residues long. This CDR3 reads CAISGDRVYTEAFF. CDR3 bases: TGTGCCATCAGTGGGGACAGGGTCTACACTGAAGCTTTCTTT.

The sample holds a few counts of this clone. The gene calls are TRBV6-6 and TRBJ1-2; no definite D call. The CDR3 spans 14 residues. V lost 6 bases and J lost 3, with 14 bases in between. Germline V gene sequence: CDR1 MNHNY, CDR2 SVGAGI (reference sequence). The CDR3 DNA reads as TGTGCCAGCAGCGTAGCGAGGTCCTACTATGGCTACACCTTC. Protein: CASSVARSYYGYTF.

Remarks on this clone: At the DNA level, this CDR3 is encoded by other sequences in the same sample as well. The chain has TRBV11-2 and TRBJ2-7, with 13 bases lining up with TRBD2. This CDR3 comprises 14 residues. Germline lookup yields CDR1 SGHAT and CDR2 FQNNGV. J lost 4 bases, V lost 4 bases, and 1 base had no gene match. CDR3 nucleotide sequence: TGTGCCAGCAGCTGGACTAGCGGGAGTTACGAGCAGTACTTC. It yields the protein CASSWTSGSYEQYF.

A single count supports this clone. The chain employs TRBV6-5 and TRBJ2-5, with D perhaps matching TRBD1 (5 bases). V lost 2 bases to trimming and J lost 2 bases, with 15 bases between them. Germline lookup yields CDR1 MNHEY and CDR2 SVGAGI. CDR3 length equals 16 residues. As DNA, the CDR3 is TGTGCCAGCAGTTACGGGGCAGGGCGGTTGCAAGAGACCCAGTACTTC. Translating gives CASSYGAGRLQETQYF.

This clone was found a few times. The DNA for the CDR3 is TGTGCCAGCAGCGTAGAGGGAGTACCCTACAATGAGCAGTTCTTC. It specifies CASSVEGVPYNEQFF. The chain combines TRBV9 with TRBJ2-1; a weak D match, TRBD2 (5 bases). The V and J ends lost 0 bases and 2 bases respectively, with 9 bases between them. Germline values: CDR1 SGDLS, CDR2 YYNGEE. The CDR3 is 15 amino acids.